Below, 17 T cell receptor beta chains from the same sample are listed, as sequenced in a study of blood T cell repertoires in COVID-19. TCRdb's table, derived via immunoSEQ multiplex PCR, lists solely in-frame clones and lacks some. The sample gives 100,000 or so clones, 80% to 95% of which show up once; around 2.1% is in the top ten. The sequencing sample was made of peripheral blood. Receptors originate from a man aged 50-60 years with active COVID-19.

The chain employs TRBV28 and TRBJ1-3; the D is unclear. The CDR3 contains 14 residues. With 7 bases removed from V and 4 bases from J, the gap between germline ends came to 14 bases. CDR1 MDHEN and CDR2 SYDVKM come from the germline V gene. CDR3 protein: CASTRLATGNTIYF. CDR3 DNA: TGTGCCAGCACCCGTTTGGCCACCGGAAACACCATATATTTT.

This chain connects TRBV9 to TRBJ2-7; no firm D call. V was pared by 0 bases and J by 0 bases, with 10 bases between. CDR3 length: 15 amino acids. CDR1 SGDLS and CDR2 YYNGEE come from the germline V gene. The CDR3 nucleotides are TGTGCCAGCAGCGTAGTAATCCGGAGCTCCTACGAGCAGTACGTC. Protein product: CASSVVIRSSYEQYV.

This rearrangement joins TRBV3-1 (or the pseudogene TRBV3-2) to TRBJ1-2; TRBD1 agrees at 7 bases. Germline CDR1 is LGHDT and CDR2 is YNNKEL (reference sequence). The V gene end was trimmed by 1 base and the J gene end by 4 bases; junction bases not matched to a gene: 0. The CDR3 covers 13 residues. The CDR3 DNA reads as TGTGCCAGCAGCCAAGGACAGGGCTATGGCTACACCTTC. Protein sequence: CASSQGQGYGYTF.

The V gene is TRBV7-8, the J gene TRBJ1-5; D gene ambiguous. Germline loops: CDR1 SGHVS, CDR2 FQNEAQ. The germline V and J ends were trimmed by 4 bases and 0 bases, with 7 bases remaining between them. The CDR3 consists of 14 residues. The CDR3 reads CASSSGISNQPQHF. The CDR3 DNA reads TGTGCCAGCAGCTCCGGGATTAGCAATCAGCCCCAGCATTTT. Variable domain in full (rest from reference TRBV7-8 and TRBJ1-5): GAGVSQSPRYKVAKRGQDVALRCDPISGHVSLFWYQQALGQGPEFLTYFQNEAQLDKSGLPSDRFFAERPEGSVSTLKIQRTQQEDSAVYLCASSSGISNQPQHFGDGTRLSIL.

The V and J genes are TRBV3-1 (or the pseudogene TRBV3-2) and TRBJ1-2, with 8 bases lining up with TRBD1. In germline, CDR1 is LGHDT, CDR2 YNNKEL (reference sequence). V was clipped by 3 bases and J by 8 bases; unmatched bases: 8. The CDR3 runs to 14 residues. CDR3 bases: TGTGCCAGCAGCCAGCCTACAGGGGGAGGGGGCTACACCTTC. This encodes CASSQPTGGGGYTF.

This clone was seen more than once but under ten times. The genes are TRBV7-9 and TRBJ1-5; D not certain. Germline V gives CDR1 SEHNR, CDR2 FQNEAQ (reference sequence). Trimming removed 5 bases from V and 2 bases from J, with 13 bases in between. The CDR3 covers 15 residues. Written as DNA, the CDR3 is TGTGCCAGCAGCGCCGGGGAGGCCGGCAATCAGCCCCAGCATTTT. Protein: CASSAGEAGNQPQHF.

The genes are TRBV7-9 and TRBJ2-1, with a tentative D call TRBD1 (5 bases). Trimming removed 3 bases from V and 4 bases from J, with 7 bases in between. CDR3 length equals 13 residues. The germline V gene encodes CDR1 SEHNR and CDR2 FQNEAQ (reference sequence). CDR3: CASSLTEYNEQFF. The CDR3 bases are TGTGCCAGCAGCTTGACAGAGTACAATGAGCAGTTCTTC.

This clone was seen just once. This chain uses TRBV5-1 with TRBJ2-1, with D tentatively TRBD2 (5 bases). In germline, CDR1 is SGHRS, CDR2 YFSETQ. Deletions cut 1 base from V and 0 bases from J, with 14 bases between. CDR3 size: 17 residues. The CDR3 bases are TGCGCCAGCAGCTTGACCGCGGGTCCTTTCTCCTACAATGAGCAGTTCTTC. This sequence encodes CASSLTAGPFSYNEQFF.

The rearrangement joins TRBV5-5 to TRBJ2-1; the D is unclear. V was shortened by 3 bases and J by 2 bases, with 12 bases between the two germline ends. Germline V gives CDR1 SGHKS, CDR2 YYEKEE (reference sequence). This CDR3 contains 15 residues. CDR3 bases: TGTGCCAGCAGCTCCTTACTCCGTCCCTACAATGAGCAGTTCTTC. It specifies CASSSLLRPYNEQFF.

The rearrangement links TRBV5-1 to TRBJ2-1; D gene uncertain. Trimming cost V 4 bases and J 4 bases, with 18 bases left between them. CDR3 length: 16 residues. The germline V gene has CDR1 SGHRS and CDR2 YFSETQ. This CDR3 is CASSPQATITYNEQFF. In DNA, the CDR3 is TGCGCCAGCAGCCCGCAGGCGACAATCACATACAATGAGCAGTTCTTC.

The chain is built from TRBV29-1 and TRBJ1-2; D is possibly TRBD1 (6 bases). The CDR3 has 13 residues. Trimming took off 4 bases at V and 4 bases at J, with 13 bases between the two ends. In germline, CDR1 is SQVTM, CDR2 ANQGSEA. The CDR3 DNA sequence: TGCAGCGTTGTGGTCGGGGGGGCCTATGGCTACACCTTC. Translating gives CSVVVGGAYGYTF.

The V gene is TRBV3-1 (or the pseudogene TRBV3-2), the J gene TRBJ2-1; 7 bases line up with TRBD1. V gave up 2 bases and J gave up 1 base; unmatched junction bases: 5. Per the germline V gene, CDR1 is LGHDT and CDR2 is YNNKEL (reference sequence). The CDR3 runs 16 residues. In DNA, the CDR3 is TGTGCCAGCAGCCAAAACCAACAGGGGTCCTACAATGAGCAGTTCTTC. Translation gives CASSQNQQGSYNEQFF.

The CDR3 DNA sequence: TGTGCCATCAGCCCATTCAGGGATCAGCCCCAGCATTTT. Translated, it gives CAISPFRDQPQHF. The chain combines TRBV10-3 with TRBJ1-5, with a possible D match to TRBD1 (5 bases). Looked up from germline, CDR1 is ENHRY and CDR2 is SYGVKD. The CDR3 consists of 13 residues. Trimming removed 6 bases at V and 5 bases at J, with 11 bases between.

V and J are TRBV2 and TRBJ1-5, with 9 bases lining up with TRBD1. Germline loops: CDR1 SNHLY, CDR2 FYNNEI. V was pared by 6 bases and J by 7 bases, with 7 bases of the junction left unmatched. This CDR3 region has 14 residues. The CDR3 DNA is TGTGCCAGCAGGGGACAGGGCCCCGGACAGCCCCAGCATTTT. Residues: CASRGQGPGQPQHF.

The chain couples TRBV5-1 to TRBJ1-5; TRBD1 matches 9 bases. CDR3 length: 18 amino acids. The V segment lost 0 bases and the J segment 0 bases; nucleotides outside the gene matches: 7. Germline loops: CDR1 SGHRS, CDR2 YFSETQ. CDR3 residues: CASSLGDRVGYSNQPQHF. The CDR3 nucleotides are TGCGCCAGCAGCTTGGGGGACAGGGTCGGGTATAGCAATCAGCCCCAGCATTTT.

The rearrangement joins TRBV5-8 to TRBJ2-5, with TRBD2 matching 15 bases. Germline V lookup: CDR1 SGHTS, CDR2 YDEGEE. Trimming removed 4 bases from V and 2 bases from J; junction bases left unmatched: 6. The CDR3 sequence is 17 residues long. CDR3 residues: CASSRGTSGRSQETQYF. The CDR3 DNA sequence: TGTGCCAGCAGCCGAGGGACTAGCGGGAGGAGTCAAGAGACCCAGTACTTC.

V and J are TRBV11-2 and TRBJ1-3; D is undetermined. This CDR3 contains 17 residues. Germline-derived CDR1 and CDR2 are SGHAT and FQNNGV. V was cut by 4 bases and J by 2 bases, with 18 bases left in between. This chain's CDR3 is CASSSLARVITGNTIYF. The DNA for the CDR3 is TGTGCCAGCAGCTCCCTCGCACGGGTTATAACTGGAAACACCATATATTTT.